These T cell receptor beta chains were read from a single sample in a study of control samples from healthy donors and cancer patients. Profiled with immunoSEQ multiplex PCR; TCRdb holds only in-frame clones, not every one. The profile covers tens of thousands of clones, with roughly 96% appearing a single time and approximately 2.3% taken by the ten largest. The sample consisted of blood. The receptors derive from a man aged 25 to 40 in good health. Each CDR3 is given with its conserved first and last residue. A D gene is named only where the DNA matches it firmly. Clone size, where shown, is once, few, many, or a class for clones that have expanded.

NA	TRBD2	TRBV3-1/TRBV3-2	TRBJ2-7	CASSALAGEQYF	TGTGCCAGCAGCGCTCTAGCGGGGGAGCAGTACTTC
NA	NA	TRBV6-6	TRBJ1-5	CASSYGSQPQHF	TGTGCCAGCAGTTACGGGTCCCAGCCCCAGCATTTT
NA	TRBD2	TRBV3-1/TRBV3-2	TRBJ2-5	CASSQRGARETQYF	TGTGCCAGCAGCCAGCGGGGGGCACGAGAGACCCAGTACTTC
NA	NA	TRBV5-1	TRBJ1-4	CASSEGRLNEKLFF	TGCGCCAGCAGCGAGGGACGGCTTAATGAAAAACTGTTTTTT
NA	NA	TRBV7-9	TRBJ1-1	CASSFKGLNTEAFF	TGTGCCAGCAGCTTCAAGGGGCTGAACACTGAAGCTTTCTTT
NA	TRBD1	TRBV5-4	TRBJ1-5	CASSVTGEVGQPQHF	TGTGCCAGCAGCGTCACAGGGGAGGTAGGGCAGCCCCAGCATTTT
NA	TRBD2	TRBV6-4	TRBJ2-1	CASSPTSGSSDEQFF	TGTGCCAGCAGTCCCACTAGCGGGAGTTCGGATGAGCAGTTCTTC
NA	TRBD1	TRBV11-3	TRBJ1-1	CASSLDDRGLRTEAFF	TGTGCCAGCAGCTTAGATGACAGGGGGCTGAGGACTGAAGCTTTCTTT
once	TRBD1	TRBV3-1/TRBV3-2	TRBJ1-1	CASSLHTGGLMNTEAFF	TGTGCCAGCAGCCTGCATACAGGGGGCTTGATGAACACTGAAGCTTTCTTT
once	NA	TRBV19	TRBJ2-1	CASSIIRGSYNEQFF	TGTGCCAGTAGTATTATTAGGGGGTCCTACAATGAGCAGTTCTTC
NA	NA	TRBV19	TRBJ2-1	CASSIREPRNEQFF	TGTGCCAGTAGTATCAGGGAACCCAGGAATGAGCAGTTCTTC
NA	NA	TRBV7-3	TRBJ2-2	CASSPSPNTGELFF	TGTGCCAGCAGCCCGAGCCCCAACACCGGGGAGCTGTTTTTT
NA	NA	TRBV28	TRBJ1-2	CASGKNYGYTF	TGTGCCAGCGGCAAAAACTATGGCTACACCTTC
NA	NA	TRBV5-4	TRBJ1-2	CASRIGAEVYGYTF	TGTGCCAGCAGAATTGGAGCAGAGGTCTATGGCTACACCTTC
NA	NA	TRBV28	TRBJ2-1	CASRLYNEQFF	TGTGCCAGCAGACTCTACAATGAGCAGTTCTTC
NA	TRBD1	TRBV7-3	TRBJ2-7	CASSFQDRAFEQYF	TGTGCCAGCAGCTTTCAGGACAGGGCTTTCGAGCAGTACTTC
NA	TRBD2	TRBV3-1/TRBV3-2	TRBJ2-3	CASSADLNRGQLAGALTDTQYF	TGTGCCAGCAGCGCCGACCTTAACAGGGGGCAACTAGCGGGAGCCCTGACAGATACGCAGTATTTT
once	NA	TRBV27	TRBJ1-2	CASSLDGNYGYTF	TGTGCCAGCAGTCTTGACGGAAACTATGGCTACACCTTC
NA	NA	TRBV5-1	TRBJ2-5	CASSLSRVVETQYF	TGCGCCAGCAGCTTGAGCAGGGTCGTTGAGACCCAGTACTTC
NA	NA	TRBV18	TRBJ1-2	CASSPPRDYGYTF	TGTGCCAGCTCACCACCGCGGGACTATGGCTACACCTTC
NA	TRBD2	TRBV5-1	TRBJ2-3	CASSYSGGDTDTQYF	TGCGCCAGCAGCTATTCGGGAGGGGATACAGATACGCAGTATTTT
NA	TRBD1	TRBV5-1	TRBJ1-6	CASSADRVSPLHF	TGCGCCAGCAGCGCGGACAGGGTTTCACCCCTCCACTTT
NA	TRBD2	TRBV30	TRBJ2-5	CAWTRGSVSETQYF	TGTGCCTGGACCCGCGGGAGTGTTTCAGAGACCCAGTACTTC
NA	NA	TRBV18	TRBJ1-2	CASSPRGAQNYGYTF	TGTGCCAGCTCACCACGGGGGGCCCAGAACTATGGCTACACCTTC
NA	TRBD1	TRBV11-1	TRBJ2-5	CASSPRDRRSGETQYF	TGTGCCAGCAGTCCCAGGGACAGGCGGTCAGGAGAGACCCAGTACTTC
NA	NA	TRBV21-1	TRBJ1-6	CASSIGTGGDSPLHF	TGTGCCAGCAGCATTGGGACAGGGGGCGACTCACCCCTCCACTTT
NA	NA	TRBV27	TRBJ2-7	CASSLSMQGSHEQYF	TGTGCCAGCAGTTTAAGTATGCAGGGCAGCCACGAGCAGTACTTC
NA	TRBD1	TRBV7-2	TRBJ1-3	CASSLDRGGNTIYF	TGTGCCAGCAGCTTAGACAGGGGGGGAAACACCATATATTTT
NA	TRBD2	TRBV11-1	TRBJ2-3	CASSLASGPTDTQYF	TGTGCCAGCAGCTTAGCTAGCGGGCCGACAGATACGCAGTATTTT
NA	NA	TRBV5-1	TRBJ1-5	CASSLGTTNQPQHF	TGCGCCAGCAGCTTGGGGACGACTAATCAGCCCCAGCATTTT
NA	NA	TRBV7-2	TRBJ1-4	CASSLGSGNEKLFF	TGTGCCAGCAGCTTAGGGTCAGGGAATGAAAAACTGTTTTTT
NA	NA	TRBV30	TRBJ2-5	CASRGLQETQYF	TGTGCCTCCCGGGGCCTCCAAGAGACCCAGTACTTC
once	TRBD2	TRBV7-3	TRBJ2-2	CASSSGLASGELFF	TGTGCCAGCAGCTCGGGACTAGCGTCCGGGGAGCTGTTTTTT
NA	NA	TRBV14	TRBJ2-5	CASSPLSGSGQETQYF	TGTGCCAGCAGCCCTTTAAGCGGTAGCGGTCAAGAGACCCAGTACTTC
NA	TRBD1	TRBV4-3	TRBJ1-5	CASSLRQGSNQPQHF	TGCGCCAGCAGCCTCCGACAGGGTTCAAATCAGCCCCAGCATTTT
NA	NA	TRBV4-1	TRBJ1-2	CASSQARAGDYGYTF	TGCGCCAGCAGCCAAGCCAGGGCAGGCGACTATGGCTACACCTTC
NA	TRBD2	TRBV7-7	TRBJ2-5	CASSLDLAGGGETQYF	TGTGCTAGCAGCTTAGACCTAGCGGGAGGTGGAGAGACCCAGTACTTC
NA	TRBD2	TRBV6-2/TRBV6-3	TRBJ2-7	CASSYSGREEQYF	TGTGCCAGCAGTTACTCTGGGAGGGAGGAGCAGTACTTC
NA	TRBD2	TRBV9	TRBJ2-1	CASSPWGGSGEQFF	TGTGCCAGCAGCCCCTGGGGCGGGAGCGGTGAGCAGTTCTTC
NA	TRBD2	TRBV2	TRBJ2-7	CASPRARVAGEWEQYF	TGTGCCAGCCCAAGAGCTAGAGTAGCGGGAGAATGGGAGCAGTACTTC
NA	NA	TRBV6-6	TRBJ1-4	CASSLDEKLFF	TGTGCCAGCAGTTTGGATGAAAAACTGTTTTTT
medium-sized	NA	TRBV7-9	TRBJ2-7	CASSTRGDLPYEQYF	TGTGCCAGCAGCACCAGGGGCGACCTACCCTACGAGCAGTACTTC
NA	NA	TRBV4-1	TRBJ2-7	CASSQVRGEGQYF	TGCGCCAGCAGCCAAGTACGGGGTGAGGGGCAGTACTTC
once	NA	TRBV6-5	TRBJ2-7	CAIGAGAYEQYF	TGTGCCATCGGGGCAGGAGCCTACGAGCAGTACTTC
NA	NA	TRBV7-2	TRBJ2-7	CASSLMLSSYEQYF	TGTGCCAGCAGCTTAATGCTTAGCTCCTACGAGCAGTACTTC